A selection of T cell receptor beta chains follows, all from one sample in a study of identical twins. TCRdb ran MiXCR on the 5' RACE reads and lists one entry per CDR3 protein. The sample has 570,000 or so distinct CDR3 sequences, approximately 10% seen once. This same sample was also part of a study on yellow fever vaccine responses in identical twins.

Sample: PBMCs. Receptor source: a woman between 18 and 30 years old in good health. Both conserved end residues are part of each CDR3. D genes are given only for firm matches. Clone size appears in some rows only: once, few, many, or a class for an expanded clone.

CDR3nt	CDR3aa	j_gene	d_gene	v_gene	abundance
TGTGCCAGCAGCCGGGACAACTACGAGCAGTACTTC	CASSRDNYEQYF	TRBJ2-7	-	TRBV6-5	many
TGTGCCAGCAGCGTAGCGGGGGACATCTCCTACGAGCAGTACTTC	CASSVAGDISYEQYF	TRBJ2-7	-	TRBV9	-
TGCAGTGCTTCGGACAGGGTTCGTAAGTCCTACGAGCAGTACTTC	CSASDRVRKSYEQYF	TRBJ2-7	TRBD1	TRBV20-1	-
TGTGCCAGCAGCCCTACTAGCGGGGGCGCAGATACGCAGTATTTT	CASSPTSGGADTQYF	TRBJ2-3	TRBD2	TRBV6-4	many
TGCGCCAGCAGCTTGAACCGGGGCCCAGAGACCCAGTACTTC	CASSLNRGPETQYF	TRBJ2-5	-	TRBV5-1	-
TGCGCCAGCAGCCAACCTGGGGAAGCGGGGTCCAATGAGCAGTTCTTC	CASSQPGEAGSNEQFF	TRBJ2-1	TRBD2	TRBV4-3	many
TGTGCCAGTAGTGGGAATTGGGACACTGAAGCTTTCTTT	CASSGNWDTEAFF	TRBJ1-1	-	TRBV19	few
TGCAGCGTTGCCGACCTGGGACAGACGAGCTCCTACGAGCAGTACTTC	CSVADLGQTSSYEQYF	TRBJ2-7	TRBD1	TRBV29-1	many
TGTGCCAGCAGCCAAGAGGGACAGGGGGATCAGCCCCAGCATTTT	CASSQEGQGDQPQHF	TRBJ1-5	TRBD1	TRBV4-2	many
TGTGCCAGCACTATCGTTGGGACTGAAGCTTTCTTT	CASTIVGTEAFF	TRBJ1-1	-	TRBV2	-
TGTGCCAGCACCCATAGGGTTGGAGCCGGCAACATTCAGTACTTC	CASTHRVGAGNIQYF	TRBJ2-4	-	TRBV7-9	many
TGTGCCAGCAGCCAAGGATACAATCAAGAGACCCAGTACTTC	CASSQGYNQETQYF	TRBJ2-5	-	TRBV14	few